A single sample is the source of the 30 T cell receptor beta chains below, sequenced in a study of shared clonotypes between healthy human individuals. Clones were read by immunoSEQ multiplex PCR, and TCRdb kept only the in-frame ones, dropping some. The sample shows around 100,000 clones, 55% to 80% of them seen only once. Sequencing was performed on memory CD8+ T cells sorted from blood. The subset: CD45RO+ cells pooled with CCR7-negative TemRA cells. The receptor set was obtained from a woman in her 30s in good health.

V and J are TRBV6-6 and TRBJ1-1, with D unclear. Germline V lookup: CDR1 MNHNY, CDR2 SVGAGI (reference sequence). CDR3 length: 12 residues. V shed 7 bases and J shed 1 base, with 7 bases lying between them. This CDR3 is CASTETNTEAFF. The DNA of the CDR3 is TGTGCCAGCACGGAGACGAACACTGAAGCTTTCTTT.

The chain employs TRBV20-1 and TRBJ1-1, with D hard to call. V was cut by 2 bases and J by 11 bases, with 9 bases left in between. Looked up from germline, CDR1 is DFQATT and CDR2 is SNEGSKA (reference sequence). The CDR3 runs 10 residues. The CDR3 DNA reads TGCAGTGCTAGACGACTCGGGGCTTTCTTT. The encoded protein is CSARRLGAFF.

This clone was found once. This chain links TRBV29-1 with TRBJ2-1; 9 positions agree with TRBD1. V shed 2 bases and J 9 bases; nucleotides not matched to a gene: 8. Germline CDR1 is SQVTM and CDR2 is ANQGSEA. The CDR3 totals 14 residues. The CDR3 is CSVEIAGTGSEQFF. DNA for the CDR3: TGCAGCGTTGAAATCGCCGGGACAGGGAGTGAGCAGTTCTTC.

The chain links TRBV28 to TRBJ1-2; D gene ambiguous. In germline, CDR1 is MDHEN, CDR2 SYDVKM. V gave up 4 bases and J gave up 4 bases, with 7 bases separating them. There are 12 residues in the CDR3. CDR3 loop: CASSSVIYGYTF. In DNA, the CDR3 is TGTGCCAGCAGTTCGGTTATCTATGGCTACACCTTC.

The chain is built from TRBV5-4 and TRBJ2-2; D uncertain. The CDR3 totals 13 residues. Trimming stripped 1 base from V and 3 bases from J, with 4 bases between. The germline CDR1 and CDR2 sequences are SGHNT and YYREEE (reference sequence). CDR3 coding DNA: TGTGCCAGCAGCTTGTTTGACACCGGGGAGCTGTTTTTT. Translation: CASSLFDTGELFF.

V and J are TRBV27 and TRBJ2-3; 12 nucleotides line up with TRBD2. J gave up 4 bases and V 3 bases, and 5 bases lay outside the gene matches. Per germline, CDR1 MNHEY and CDR2 SMNVEV (reference sequence). The CDR3 is made up of 16 amino acids. The CDR3 loop is CASSFLTSGRSDTQYF. DNA of the CDR3: TGTGCCAGCAGTTTTCTGACTAGCGGGAGATCAGATACGCAGTATTTT.

V is TRBV2 and J is TRBJ2-2; D uncertain. Per germline, CDR1 SNHLY and CDR2 FYNNEI. This CDR3 is built from 14 residues. The V end was cut by 7 bases, the J end by 0 bases, with 9 bases between. CDR3: CASKPQANTGELFF. Here the CDR3 DNA reads TGTGCCAGCAAACCCCAGGCGAACACCGGGGAGCTGTTTTTT.

This rearrangement joins TRBV27 to TRBJ2-7, with a possible D match to TRBD2 (6 bases). Per germline, CDR1 MNHEY and CDR2 SMNVEV (reference sequence). The CDR3 contains 18 residues. V lost 2 bases and J lost 0, with 20 bases in between. CDR3 nucleotides: TGTGCCAGCAGTTTACAGCGGGTGGGGGAACACGGCTCCTACGAGCAGTACTTC. Translation: CASSLQRVGEHGSYEQYF.

This rearrangement joins TRBV28 to TRBJ2-1; 7 bases map to TRBD2. Looked up from germline, CDR1 is MDHEN and CDR2 is SYDVKM. Trimming cost V 5 bases and J 8 bases; bases outside gene matches: 21. The CDR3 covers 18 residues. This CDR3 reads CASSPSLAARTEGHEQFF. The CDR3 bases are TGTGCCAGCAGTCCCAGTCTAGCGGCCCGAACCGAGGGGCATGAGCAGTTCTTC. Full variable domain (outside the CDR3, taken from reference TRBV28 and TRBJ2-1): DVKVTQSSRYLVKRTGEKVFLECVQDMDHENMFWYRQDPGLGLRLIYFSYDVKMKEKGDIPEGYSVSREKKERFSLILESASTNQTSMYLCASSPSLAARTEGHEQFFGPGTRLTVL.

The rearrangement uses TRBV29-1 and TRBJ1-2; 9 nucleotides match TRBD1. Trimming cost V 4 bases and J 8 bases; bases outside gene matches: 32. Per the germline V gene, CDR1 is SQVTM and CDR2 is ANQGSEA. This CDR3 region has 21 residues. The CDR3 spells CSVGPRPNRGTGSHSTSGYTF. CDR3 nucleotide sequence: TGCAGCGTTGGCCCGCGACCTAACCGAGGGACAGGGTCTCATTCGACTTCGGGCTACACCTTC. The full variable domain, rest sourced from reference TRBV29-1 and TRBJ1-2, is SAVISQKPSRDICQRGTSLTIQCQVDSQVTMMFWYRQQPGQSLTLIATANQGSEATYESGFVIDKFPISRPNLTFSTLTVSNMSPEDSSIYLCSVGPRPNRGTGSHSTSGYTFGSGTRLTVV.

Details on this clone: Being one base from a much bigger clone, this may be a read error. The V and J genes are TRBV7-7 and TRBJ2-1, with 10 bases identical to TRBD2. The CDR3 has 15 residues. The germline V gene encodes CDR1 SSHAT and CDR2 FNYEAQ (reference sequence). V lost 1 base to trimming and J lost 3 bases; unmatched junction nucleotides: 0. Written as DNA, the CDR3 is TGTGCCAGCAGCTTAGGGACTAGCGGCTACAATGAGCAGTTCTTC. Its protein is CASSLGTSGYNEQFF.

This chain links TRBV15 with TRBJ1-1, with 10 bases fitting TRBD1. V trimming: 2 bases; J trimming: 8 bases; junction bases outside the gene matches: 5. The CDR3 spans 14 residues. The germline V gene has CDR1 LNHNV and CDR2 YYDKDF (reference sequence). CDR3 residues: CATSRLGTGAEAFF. The CDR3 region has the DNA TGTGCCACCAGCAGACTTGGGACAGGGGCCGAAGCTTTCTTT. Supplemented by reference TRBV15 and TRBJ1-1, the full variable domain reads DAMVIQNPRYQVTQFGKPVTLSCSQTLNHNVMYWYQQKSSQAPKLLFHYYDKDFNNEADTPDNFQSRRPNTSFCFLDIRSPGLGDTAMYLCATSRLGTGAEAFFGQGTRLTVV.

This clone was counted at least ten times. The sample holds other DNA sequences that translate to the same CDR3. The rearrangement joins TRBV7-8 to TRBJ1-1; 8 bases map to TRBD1. With V trimmed by 5 bases and J by 5 bases, 16 bases remained unmatched. Germline CDR1 SGHVS, CDR2 FQNEAQ. The CDR3 length is 17 residues. The CDR3 sequence is CASSAGSGGAGFTEAFF. CDR3 bases: TGTGCCAGCAGCGCCGGGTCAGGGGGCGCTGGGTTTACTGAAGCTTTCTTT.

The chain joins TRBV10-3 to TRBJ2-2, with D perhaps matching TRBD1 (5 bases). The CDR3 extends over 14 amino acids. The germline V gene encodes CDR1 ENHRY and CDR2 SYGVKD. Trimming removed 4 bases at V and 5 bases at J, with 11 bases between. The CDR3 region is CAISGQGWTGELFF. The CDR3 nucleotides read TGTGCCATCAGTGGTCAGGGTTGGACCGGGGAGCTGTTTTTT.

This sequence joins TRBV5-1 and TRBJ2-2, with TRBD2 identical over 8 bases. CDR3 length: 15 amino acids. The V and J ends lost 4 bases and 4 bases, in that order; junction bases with no gene match: 6. Germline V lookup: CDR1 SGHRS, CDR2 YFSETQ. The CDR3 is CASSRLSGSTGELFF. In DNA, the CDR3 is TGCGCCAGCAGCCGATTAAGCGGGAGCACCGGGGAGCTGTTTTTT.

This chain joins TRBV6-5 and TRBJ2-1; D gene uncertain. The CDR3 totals 13 residues. CDR1 is MNHEY, CDR2 SVGAGI, per germline. The V end lost 5 bases, the J end lost 5 bases, and 10 bases lay between the germline ends. The CDR3 protein is CASSEETHNEQFF. CDR3 nucleotide sequence: TGTGCCAGCAGTGAGGAGACACACAATGAGCAGTTCTTC.

CDR3 sequence reads: CASRSTATGKFDEQYF. DNA of the CDR3: TGTGCCAGCAGATCGACGGCGACAGGGAAGTTCGACGAGCAGTACTTC. This rearrangement joins TRBV2 to TRBJ2-7; TRBD1 aligns across 7 bases. The V gene end was trimmed by 6 bases and the J gene end by 5 bases; junction bases not matched to a gene: 16. CDR3 length: 16 residues. CDR1 is SNHLY, CDR2 FYNNEI, per germline.

In this sample, this clone turned up a few times. The V gene is TRBV4-2, the J gene TRBJ2-5, with TRBD1 matching 8 bases. CDR1 and CDR2 (germline): LGHNA, YNFKEQ. This CDR3 spans 16 amino acids. Trimming at V came to 1 base and at J to 2 bases, leaving 6 bases not matched to a gene. CDR3 in DNA: TGTGCCAGCAGCCAAGGGACAGGGAAGGGTCAAGAGACCCAGTACTTC. Encoded protein: CASSQGTGKGQETQYF.

V gene TRBV15 combines with J gene TRBJ2-7; D could derive from TRBD1 or TRBD2 (5 bases each). With 4 bases removed from V and 4 bases from J, the gap between germline ends came to 14 bases. Germline CDR1 reads LNHNV; CDR2 reads YYDKDF (reference sequence). The CDR3 totals 14 residues. The chain's CDR3 is CATSTRDGTYEQYF. CDR3 nucleotides: TGTGCCACCAGCACCCGGGACGGAACATACGAGCAGTACTTC.

The chain joins TRBV5-4 to TRBJ2-7, with D possibly matching TRBD2 (6 bases). The V end was cut by 0 bases, the J end by 4 bases, with 17 bases between. The CDR3 has 16 residues. Germline V gene sequence: CDR1 SGHNT, CDR2 YYREEE (reference sequence). Here the CDR3 reads CASSLVGRGTEYEQYF. DNA for the CDR3: TGTGCCAGCAGCTTGGTCGGTCGCGGGACCGAATACGAGCAGTACTTC. Looking up the rest from reference TRBV5-4 and TRBJ2-7 gives the full variable domain: ETGVTQSPTHLIKTRGQQVTLRCSSQSGHNTVSWYQQALGQGPQFIFQYYREEENGRGNFPPRFSGLQFPNYSSELNVNALELDDSALYLCASSLVGRGTEYEQYFGPGTRLTVT.

The chain uses TRBV5-4 and TRBJ1-3; no firm D call. CDR3 size: 13 residues. Germline CDR1 SGHNT, CDR2 YYREEE (reference sequence). V lost 2 bases to trimming and J lost 3 bases, with 6 bases between them. The CDR3 bases are TGTGCCAGCAGCTTAGAGTTTGGAAACACCATATATTTT. This translates into CASSLEFGNTIYF.

This clone was observed at least ten times. The J gene is TRBJ2-5, the V gene TRBV5-2; the D call TRBD2 from the table was never checked on the DNA. TRBV5-2 is annotated as a pseudogene. The CDR3 loop spans 15 amino acids. The CDR3 bases are TGTGCCAGCAGCCGCAGGGGAGGGGGCCAAGAGACCCAGTACTTC. It translates to CASSRRGGGQETQYF.

Here the CDR3 DNA reads TGTGCCAGCAGCCATCAGTGGGTCCTACCCTGGGACTACGAGCAGTACTTC. It specifies CASSHQWVLPWDYEQYF. The chain joins TRBV5-5 to TRBJ2-7; D unresolved. The V gene's germline CDR1 is SGHKS and CDR2 YYEKEE (reference sequence). The V end lost 4 bases, the J end lost 3 bases, and 23 bases lay between the germline ends. The CDR3 covers 17 residues.

For the CDR3, the DNA is TGTGCCAGCAGCTTAGGAGGGTTTCGCAATCAGCCCCAGCATTTT. As protein: CASSLGGFRNQPQHF. The chain links TRBV13 to TRBJ1-5, with D unclear. V shed 0 bases and J shed 2 bases, with 8 bases lying between them. Germline lookup yields CDR1 PRHDT and CDR2 FYEKMQ (reference sequence). The length of the CDR3 is 15 residues.

This clone has a count of ten or more. The V and J genes are TRBV7-2 and TRBJ2-7; D not certain. Trimming removed 4 bases from V and 3 bases from J, with 7 bases in between. The length of the CDR3 is 12 residues. CDR1 is SGHTA and CDR2 is FQGNSA in the germline V gene. CDR3 bases: TGTGCCAGCAGCTCCTATAGCTACGAGCAGTACTTC. This translates into CASSSYSYEQYF.

As concerns this clone: A junction boundary mismatches the germline segment, possibly from a read error. The rearrangement uses TRBV6-1 and TRBJ2-6, with a possible D match to TRBD2 (5 bases). CDR1 MNHNS and CDR2 SASEGT come from the germline V gene. The CDR3 sequence is 16 residues long. CDR3 sequence: CAISESEGSGANVLTF. CDR3 nucleotide sequence: TGTGCCATCAGTGAGTCTGAGGGCTCTGGGGCCAACGTCCTGACTTTC.

The rearrangement links TRBV6-1 to TRBJ1-5; D is possibly TRBD1 (5 bases). Germline lookup yields CDR1 MNHNS and CDR2 SASEGT. This CDR3 is built from 14 residues. V was cut by 10 bases and J by 0 bases, with 13 bases left in between. The CDR3 sequence: CATRDVNSNQPQHF. Here the CDR3 DNA reads TGTGCCACCCGGGACGTTAATAGCAATCAGCCCCAGCATTTT.

This clone has just a few counts. The genes are TRBV6-4 and TRBJ2-3; 9 positions agree with TRBD1. Germline CDR1 reads MRHNA; CDR2 reads SNTAGT. This CDR3 has 15 amino acids. V shed 8 bases, J shed 0 bases, and the junction held 6 bases outside the gene matches. The CDR3 bases are TGTGCCAGCTCTCCCGGGACAGGGAGCACAGATACGCAGTATTTT. Its translation: CASSPGTGSTDTQYF.

The rearrangement uses TRBV7-9 and TRBJ2-2, with D uncertain. Trimming left V 3 bases short and J 2 bases short, with 10 bases between. This CDR3 comprises 15 residues. From germline, CDR1 is SEHNR and CDR2 FQNEAQ (reference sequence). The CDR3 here is CASSLAGVNTGELFF. As DNA, the CDR3 is TGTGCCAGCAGCTTGGCAGGAGTTAACACCGGGGAGCTGTTTTTT.

The chain is built from TRBV10-1 and TRBJ2-5; weak D call: TRBD1 (6 bases). The germline V and J ends were trimmed by 7 bases and 8 bases, with 8 bases remaining between them. The CDR3 covers 10 residues. Per germline, CDR1 WNHNN and CDR2 SYGVQD (reference sequence). Here the CDR3 reads CASKGGTQYF. DNA of the CDR3: TGCGCCAGCAAAGGGGGTACCCAGTACTTC.